Reported below is one T cell receptor beta chain. The data were produced by immunoSEQ multiplex PCR, yet TCRdb's version contains in-frame clones alone and is incomplete. The sample has 75,000 to 95,000 clones; about 92% are singletons. This entry is derived from a study of T cell changes during pregnancy in multiple sclerosis. The CDR3 consists of 15 residues. V dropped 5 bases and J dropped 3; count of bases not matched to a gene: 10. The V gene's germline CDR1 is MNHNS and CDR2 SASEGT. The sample was peripheral blood, taken in the first trimester of pregnancy. The chain couples TRBV6-1 to TRBJ2-7; 7 bases match TRBD1. This sequence was found in a female donor with multiple sclerosis, enrolled in a pregnancy study. Here the CDR3 DNA reads TGTGCCAGCAGTCACCCCGGGACAGCCTACTACGAGCAGTACTTC. Its protein product is CASSHPGTAYYEQYF.